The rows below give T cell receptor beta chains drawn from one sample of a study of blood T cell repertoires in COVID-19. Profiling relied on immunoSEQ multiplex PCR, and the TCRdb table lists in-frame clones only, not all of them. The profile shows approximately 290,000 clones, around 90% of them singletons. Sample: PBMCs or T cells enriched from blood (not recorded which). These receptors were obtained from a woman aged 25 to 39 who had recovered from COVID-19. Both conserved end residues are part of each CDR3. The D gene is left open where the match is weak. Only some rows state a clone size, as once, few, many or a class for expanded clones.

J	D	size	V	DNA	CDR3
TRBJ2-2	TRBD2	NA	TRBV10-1	TGCGCCAGCAGCCGACAGGGACTAGCGGGAGGCACCGGGGAGCTGTTTTTT	CASSRQGLAGGTGELFF
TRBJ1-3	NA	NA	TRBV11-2	TGTGCCAGCAGCTCGTGGTGGGGCCTAACTGGAAACACCATATATTTT	CASSSWWGLTGNTIYF
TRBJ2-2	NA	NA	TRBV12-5	TGTGCTAGTGGTTTGGTAGGCGGATACACCGGGGAGCTGTTTTTT	CASGLVGGYTGELFF
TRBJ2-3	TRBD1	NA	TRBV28	TGTGCCAGCAGTTCAGGGGGCGCGAGCACAGATACGCAGTATTTT	CASSSGGASTDTQYF
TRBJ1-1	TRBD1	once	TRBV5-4	TGTGCCACCACCCCAGGACAGGGGGCGCCTGGGAACACTGAAGCTTTCTTT	CATTPGQGAPGNTEAFF
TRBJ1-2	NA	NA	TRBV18	TGTGCCAGCTCACCACCAGTCGGGGTGTCGAATGGCTACACCTTC	CASSPPVGVSNGYTF
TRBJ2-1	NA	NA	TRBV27	TGTGCCAGCCGTAGGAGTCTAACCCTTACGAATGAGCAGTTCTTC	CASRRSLTLTNEQFF
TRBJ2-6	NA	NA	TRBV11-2	TGTGCCAGCAGCTCCCCGGCTGGGGCCAACGTCCTGACTTTC	CASSSPAGANVLTF
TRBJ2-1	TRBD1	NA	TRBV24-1	TGTGCCATCAGCGAGGGGGCTTACAATGAGCAGTTCTTC	CAISEGAYNEQFF
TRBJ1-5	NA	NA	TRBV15	TGTGCCACCAGAAAGAGGGAGGGACACAATCAGCCCCAGCATTTT	CATRKREGHNQPQHF
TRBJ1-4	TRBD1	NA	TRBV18	TGTGCCAGCTCCATAAGGACAGGGGATCGGGAAAAACTGTTTTTT	CASSIRTGDREKLFF
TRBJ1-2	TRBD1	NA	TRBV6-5	TGTGCCAGCAGTTACGACAGGGGGCAACGTGGCTACACCTTC	CASSYDRGQRGYTF
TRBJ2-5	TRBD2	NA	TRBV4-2	TGTGCCAGCAGCCAAGATGGGGCGGGAGATAGGGAGACCCAGTACTTC	CASSQDGAGDRETQYF
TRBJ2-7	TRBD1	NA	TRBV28	TGTGCCAGCCGGGACAGTACCTACGAGCAGTACTTC	CASRDSTYEQYF
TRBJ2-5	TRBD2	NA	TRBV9	TGTGCCAGCAGCGAGGGGAGGGTCTCCGAGACCCAGTACTTC	CASSEGRVSETQYF
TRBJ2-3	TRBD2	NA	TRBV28	TGTGCCAGCAGTCTGGGACTAGCGGGAGTGACAGATACGCAGTATTTT	CASSLGLAGVTDTQYF
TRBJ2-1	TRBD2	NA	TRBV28	TGTGCCAGCAGTGTTACCTGGGGACTAGCGGCCAATGAGCAGTTCTTC	CASSVTWGLAANEQFF
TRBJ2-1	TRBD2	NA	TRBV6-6	TGTGCCAGCAGTAAGGGACTAGCGGGAGGAAATGAGCAGTTCTTC	CASSKGLAGGNEQFF
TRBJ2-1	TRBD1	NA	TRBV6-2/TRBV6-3	TGTGCCAGCAGTACACGGGACAGTCGTGCGGATGAGCAGTTCTTC	CASSTRDSRADEQFF
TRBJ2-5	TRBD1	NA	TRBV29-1	TGCAGCGTTCCCGGGACAGACCAAGAGACCCAGTACTTC	CSVPGTDQETQYF
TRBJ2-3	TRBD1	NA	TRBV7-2	TGTGCCAGCAGCTTAAGGAGACAGGGGATTACGCAGTATTTT	CASSLRRQGITQYF
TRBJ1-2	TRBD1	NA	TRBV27	TGTGCCAGCAGTTTCTCCGGGACAGGGAGAATCTATGGCTACACCTTC	CASSFSGTGRIYGYTF
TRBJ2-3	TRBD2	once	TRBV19	TGTGCCAGTAGACTAGCGGGAACAGATACGCAGTATTTT	CASRLAGTDTQYF
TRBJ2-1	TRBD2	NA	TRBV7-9	TGTGCCAGCAGGACCAATTTAGCGGGATCTTTCAATGAGCAGTTCTTC	CASRTNLAGSFNEQFF
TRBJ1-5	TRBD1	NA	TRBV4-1	TGCGCCAGCAGCCAAGGGACAGGGAATCAGCCCCAGCATTTT	CASSQGTGNQPQHF
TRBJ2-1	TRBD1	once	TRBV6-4	TGTGCCAGCAGTGACTCGACAGGGGGCAATGAGCAGTTCTTC	CASSDSTGGNEQFF
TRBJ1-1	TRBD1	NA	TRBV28	TGTGCCAGCAGAACCGGGACAGGGATCACTGAAGCTTTCTTT	CASRTGTGITEAFF
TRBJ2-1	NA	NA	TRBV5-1	TGCGCCAGCAGAATTCTAGGGGCAGAGCAGTTCTTC	CASRILGAEQFF
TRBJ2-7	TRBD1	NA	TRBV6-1	TGTGCCAGCAGTGAGGGACAGGGGTGGTACGAGCAGTACTTC	CASSEGQGWYEQYF
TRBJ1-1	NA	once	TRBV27	TGTGCCAGCACCCAGGGGACTGAAGCTTTCTTT	CASTQGTEAFF
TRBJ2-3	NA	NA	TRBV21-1	TGTGCCAGCAGCACCCGAAACGGGGACAGGGACACAGATACGCAGTATTTT	CASSTRNGDRDTDTQYF
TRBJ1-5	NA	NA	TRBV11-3	TGTGCCAGCAGCTTAGTGCATTACGGGTTACATAGCAATCAGCCCCAGCATTTT	CASSLVHYGLHSNQPQHF
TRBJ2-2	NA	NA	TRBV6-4	TGTGCCAGCAGTGTAGCGTCGGCCGGGGAGCTGTTTTTT	CASSVASAGELFF
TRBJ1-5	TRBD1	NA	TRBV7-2	TGTGCCAGCAGCGAGGACAGGGTAAAGCCCCAGCATTTT	CASSEDRVKPQHF
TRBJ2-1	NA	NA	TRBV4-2	TGTGCCAGCAGCCGGGACTGGAATGAGCAGTTCTTC	CASSRDWNEQFF
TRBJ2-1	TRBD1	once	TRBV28	TGTGCCAGCAGTCACAGGGGTAATGAGCAGTTCTTC	CASSHRGNEQFF
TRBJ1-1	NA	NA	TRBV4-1	TGCGCCAGCAGCCAAGACAGATACACTGAAGCTTTCTTT	CASSQDRYTEAFF
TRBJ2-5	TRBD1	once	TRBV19	TGTGCCAGTAGAATCCGGGACAGCTCCGAGGAGACCCAGTACTTC	CASRIRDSSEETQYF
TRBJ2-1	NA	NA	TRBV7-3	TGTGCCAGCAGCTTAAGCGGGTCTAGGTACAATGAGCAGTTCTTC	CASSLSGSRYNEQFF
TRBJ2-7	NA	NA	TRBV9	TGTGCCAGCAGCGCTACAGGGAGCGTGAACGAGCAGTACTTC	CASSATGSVNEQYF
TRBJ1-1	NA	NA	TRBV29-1	TGCAGCGTTGAAGGGCTTCAGGAAAAGAACACTGAAGCTTTCTTT	CSVEGLQEKNTEAFF
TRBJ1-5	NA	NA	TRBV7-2	TGTGCCAGCAGCTTAAGACAGAATCAGCCCCAGCATTTT	CASSLRQNQPQHF
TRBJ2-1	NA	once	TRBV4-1	TGCGCCAGCAGCCAACAGTACAATGAGCAGTTCTTC	CASSQQYNEQFF
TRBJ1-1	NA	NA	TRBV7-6	TGTGCCAGCAGCTTAGGCCGTGGGGCAGGGACACACATGAACACTGAAGCTTTCTTT	CASSLGRGAGTHMNTEAFF
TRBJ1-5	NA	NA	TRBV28	TGTGCCAGCAGTTTATTGTGGGGAGCTAGCAATCAGCCCCAGCATTTT	CASSLLWGASNQPQHF
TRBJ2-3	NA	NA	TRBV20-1	TGCAGTGAGAGGGTAGCAGATACGCAGTATTTT	CSERVADTQYF
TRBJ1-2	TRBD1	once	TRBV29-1	TGCAGCGCCACGGACAGGGGACCTGGCTACACCTTC	CSATDRGPGYTF
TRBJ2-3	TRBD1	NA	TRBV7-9	TGTGCCAGCAGCTTAGGTGCCGGGACAGGGGTATATACGCAGTATTTT	CASSLGAGTGVYTQYF
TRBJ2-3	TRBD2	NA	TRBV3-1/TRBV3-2	TGTGCCAGCAGCCGGAATAGCGGGGGCACAGATACGCAGTATTTT	CASSRNSGGTDTQYF
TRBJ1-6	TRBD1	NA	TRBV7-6	TGTGCCAGCAGCATGGGACAGGGAAGGGGATCTAATTCACCCCTCCACTTT	CASSMGQGRGSNSPLHF